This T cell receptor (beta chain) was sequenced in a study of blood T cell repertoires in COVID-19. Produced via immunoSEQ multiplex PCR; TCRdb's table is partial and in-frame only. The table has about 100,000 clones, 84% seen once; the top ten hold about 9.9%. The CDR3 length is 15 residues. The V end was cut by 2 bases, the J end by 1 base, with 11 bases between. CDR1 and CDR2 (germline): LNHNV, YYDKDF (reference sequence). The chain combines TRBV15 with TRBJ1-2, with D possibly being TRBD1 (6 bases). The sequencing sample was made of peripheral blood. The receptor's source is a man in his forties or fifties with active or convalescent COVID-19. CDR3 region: CATSRSRGFNYGYTF. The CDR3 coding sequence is TGTGCCACCAGCAGAAGCAGGGGTTTTAACTATGGCTACACCTTC. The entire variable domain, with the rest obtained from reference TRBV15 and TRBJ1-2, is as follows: DAMVIQNPRYQVTQFGKPVTLSCSQTLNHNVMYWYQQKSSQAPKLLFHYYDKDFNNEADTPDNFQSRRPNTSFCFLDIRSPGLGDTAMYLCATSRSRGFNYGYTFGSGTRLTVV.